This TCR beta chain emerged from a study of vaccination and CD4 T cells after COVID-19. Study-wide context: The post-COVID sampling time was a median about 98 days after diagnosis, ranging from 35 to 161. Overlapping SARS-CoV-2, HCoV-NL63, HCoV-OC43 and HCoV-229E spike peptides stimulated the cells.

CDR1 is SEHNR, CDR2 FQNEAQ, per germline (reference sequence). This CDR3 contains 14 residues. V lost 4 bases, J lost 0 bases, and 9 bases lay in between. Researchers used the Oncomine TCR Beta short-read assay to sequence DNA from cultured CD4+ T cells. CD4+ T cells were cultured, and genomic DNA was extracted from them. Each CDR3 protein is one row after TCRdb ran MiXCR on the PCR reads. The sample contains about 13,000 distinct CDR3 sequences, roughly two fifths of which appear only once. Study-level results: Recorded median SARS-CoV-2-reactive clonotype numbers increased from around 20 to 38 without reaching significance.

The sample holds a few counts of this clonotype. Its cognate antigen is unknown. Specified treatment: roughly 10-day PBMC culture with coronavirus spike peptide pools or control peptides (ViraFEST assay). The chain recombines TRBV7-9 with TRBJ1-1; D call uncertain. The source material was CD4+ T cells from blood, cultured in vitro. The receptor's source is a human donor who had recovered from COVID-19. The CDR3 region has the DNA TGTGCCAGCAGCTATCAGAGTATGAACACTGAAGCTTTCTTT. This sequence encodes CASSYQSMNTEAFF.